This T cell receptor (beta chain) was sequenced for a study of shared clonotypes between healthy human individuals. A note on this clone: Its antigen is still unknown.

The study, taken as a whole, reports: A handful of donors held approximately 4.5% of naive CD4 clonotypes in common.

The CDR3 is 14 amino acids. CDR1 MNHEY and CDR2 SVGAGI come from the germline V gene. The V end was cut by 0 bases, the J end by 7 bases, with 12 bases between. Data came from immunoSEQ multiplex PCR; TCRdb stores just in-frame clones and leaves some out. The sample records 800,000 to 1,200,000 clones, approximately 80% being singletons. The sample was memory CD4+ T cells from PBMCs. Subset in this sample: CD45RA-negative fraction. This sequence was found in a man between 18 and 35 years old in good health. Some clones in this sample may be carry-over from other donors' samples. V gene TRBV6-5 combines with J gene TRBJ2-5; the D is unclear. In nucleotides, the CDR3 is TGTGCCAGCAGTTACTCGATGGGGTGGGGGACCCAGTACTTC. It yields the protein CASSYSMGWGTQYF.